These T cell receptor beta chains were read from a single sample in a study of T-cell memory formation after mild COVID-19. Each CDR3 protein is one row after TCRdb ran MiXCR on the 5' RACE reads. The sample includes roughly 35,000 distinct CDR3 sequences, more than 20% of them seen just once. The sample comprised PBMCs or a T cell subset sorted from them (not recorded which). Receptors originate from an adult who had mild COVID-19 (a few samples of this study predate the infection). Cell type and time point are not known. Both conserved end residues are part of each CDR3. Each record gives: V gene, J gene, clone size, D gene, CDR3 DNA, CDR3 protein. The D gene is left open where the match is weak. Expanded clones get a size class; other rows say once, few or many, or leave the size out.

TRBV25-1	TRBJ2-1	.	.	TGTGCCAGCAGTGACCAGGGTTTAGGGAATGAGCAGTTCTTC	CASSDQGLGNEQFF
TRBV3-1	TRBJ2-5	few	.	TGTGCCAGCAGATGGGGACTGACTCAAGAGACCCAGTACTTC	CASRWGLTQETQYF
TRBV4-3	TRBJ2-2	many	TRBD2	TGCGCCAGCAGCCAAAACACTAGGACTAGCGGGAGGGGCACCGGGGAGCTGTTTTTT	CASSQNTRTSGRGTGELFF
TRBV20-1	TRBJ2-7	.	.	TGCAGTGCTAGAGACCCGGCCGGTGGCGGTTCCTACGAGCAGTACTTC	CSARDPAGGGSYEQYF
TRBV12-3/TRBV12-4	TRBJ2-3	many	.	TGTGCCAGCAGTTTACTCCGGGGGAGGAGCACAGATACGCAGTATTTT	CASSLLRGRSTDTQYF
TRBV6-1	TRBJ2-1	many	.	TGTGCCAGCAGTGAGGGGAATTACAATGAGCAGTTCTTC	CASSEGNYNEQFF
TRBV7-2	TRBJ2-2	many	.	TGTGCCAGCAGCCTATCCCTGTTGGGGCACACGAACACCGGGGAGCTGTTTTTT	CASSLSLLGHTNTGELFF
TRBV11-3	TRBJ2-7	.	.	TGTGCCAGCAGCTTTATCCGGGATCCCTCCTACGAGCAGTACTTC	CASSFIRDPSYEQYF
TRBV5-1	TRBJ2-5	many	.	TGCGCCAGCAGCTCCATCTCGGGCAGCAATATCCAAGAGACCCAGTACTTC	CASSSISGSNIQETQYF
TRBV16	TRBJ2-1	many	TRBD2	TGTGCCAGCAGCCGGACTAGAGAAAGCTGGCATGAGCAGTTCTTC	CASSRTRESWHEQFF
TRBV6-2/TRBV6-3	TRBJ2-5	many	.	TGTGCCAGCAGTAGAGCGGTGTCCGTAGGGACCCAGTACTTC	CASSRAVSVGTQYF
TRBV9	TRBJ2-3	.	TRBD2	TGTGCCAGCAGCGTGGTAGCGGGGAGCACAGATACGCAGTATTTT	CASSVVAGSTDTQYF
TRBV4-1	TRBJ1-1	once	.	TGCGCCAGCAGCCACCGGGACTTGGGGGACACTGAAGCTTTCTTT	CASSHRDLGDTEAFF
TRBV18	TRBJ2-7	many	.	TGTGCCAGCTCATCAAGGGACGGACTCTCCTACGAGCAGTACTTC	CASSSRDGLSYEQYF
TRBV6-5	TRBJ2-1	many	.	TGTGCCAGCAGGCCTGCGGGGTACAATGAGCAGTTCTTC	CASRPAGYNEQFF
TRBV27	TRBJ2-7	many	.	TGTGCCAGCAGTTACAGGGACCCAGCGCGATACGAGCAGTACTTC	CASSYRDPARYEQYF
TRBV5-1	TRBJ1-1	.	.	TGCGCCAGCAGCTTGGACCCCGGAGCTGGGCAGAACACTGAAGCTTTCTTT	CASSLDPGAGQNTEAFF
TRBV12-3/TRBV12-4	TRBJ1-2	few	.	TGTGCCAGCAGTTTCGAGGGTTATGGCTACACCTTC	CASSFEGYGYTF
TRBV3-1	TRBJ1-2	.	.	TGTGCCAGCAGCCAAGAAGGTTCGGACAGAAGACCTAACTATGGCTACACCTTC	CASSQEGSDRRPNYGYTF
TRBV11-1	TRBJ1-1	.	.	TGTGCCAGCAGCACCCTCAGGCGTAAGACTGAAGCTTTCTTT	CASSTLRRKTEAFF
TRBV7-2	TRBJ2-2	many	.	TGTGCCAGCAGCTTAGGGACTCAACAAGGGGAGCTGTTTTTT	CASSLGTQQGELFF
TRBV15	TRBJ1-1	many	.	TGTGCCACCAGCAGAGATTTGTTTGAGGGGACCACTGAAGCTTTCTTT	CATSRDLFEGTTEAFF
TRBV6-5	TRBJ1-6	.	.	TGTGCCAGCAGGATAGACTGGAGCTCCTATAATTCACCCCTCCACTTT	CASRIDWSSYNSPLHF
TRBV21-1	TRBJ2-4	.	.	.	CACGTGMYSCENIQYF
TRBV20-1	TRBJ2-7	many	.	TGCAGTGCTTTCTACCATGGGACCTACGAGCAGTACTTC	CSAFYHGTYEQYF
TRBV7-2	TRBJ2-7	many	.	TGTGCCAGCAGCTTTGGGACAAAGAGCGACGAGCAGTACTTC	CASSFGTKSDEQYF